This T cell receptor (beta chain) was profiled in a study of monozygotic twins with inflammatory bowel disease. A note on this clonotype: Antigen specificity is unknown.

Per germline, CDR1 SGHRS and CDR2 YFSETQ. The CDR3 is 14 amino acids. Using the 5' RACE reads, TCRdb records one entry per CDR3 protein without DNA. The sample yields nearly 450,000 distinct CDR3 sequences, of which the top ten take up 2.4%. Study-wide results and caveats: The data did not back a single strong IBD-associated clonotype or signal.

The sequenced material came from blood. This sequence joins TRBV5-1 and TRBJ2-7; TCRdb outputs TRBD1, but without DNA this stays unchecked. The clonotype comes from a human donor with ulcerative colitis or Crohn's disease, or a healthy co-twin of an affected twin (not recorded which). This chain's CDR3 is CASTWGGFRDEQYF.